The 20 T cell receptor beta chains below were found in one sample sequenced in a study of cytomegalovirus exposure and HLA in healthy donors. This PCR relied on a set of 60 Vbeta primers and 13 Jbeta primers. The method was immunoSEQ multiplex PCR; TCRdb's version includes in-frame clones alone and lacks a portion of them. Of some 200,000 clones in the sample, 84% are singletons; the top ten hold roughly 2.6%. The sequencing input was PBMCs. Every receptor here comes from a woman in her 50s in good health and CMV-seropositive.

The chain recombines TRBV5-5 with TRBJ1-2, with 7 bases matching TRBD1. Germline trimming cut 4 bases from V and 0 bases from J; bases unmatched to any gene: 6. CDR1 is SGHKS, CDR2 YYEKEE, per germline (reference sequence). There are 15 residues in the CDR3. CDR3 sequence: CASSHGTETNYGYTF. The CDR3 region has the DNA TGTGCCAGCAGCCACGGGACAGAGACTAACTATGGCTACACCTTC.

This clone was observed once. The chain joins TRBV4-1 to TRBJ1-6; D possibly corresponds to TRBD1 (5 bases). There are 16 residues in the CDR3. CDR1 and CDR2 from the germline V gene are MGHRA and YSYEKL. The V gene lost 4 bases and the J gene lost 7 bases, with 17 bases spanning the gap. The CDR3 bases are TGCGCCAGCAGCCCAGGGCGCCAGGGCTTGAATTCACCCCTCCACTTT. Translating gives CASSPGRQGLNSPLHF.

Concerning this clone itself: Other DNA sequences in this specimen translate into the identical CDR3. This chain connects TRBV28 to TRBJ2-5; no firm D call. Trimming took 6 bases from V and 5 from J, leaving 7 bases between them. Germline V lookup: CDR1 MDHEN, CDR2 SYDVKM. This CDR3 contains 11 residues. CDR3 DNA: TGTGCCAGCAGGACAAGTGAGACCCAGTACTTC. It encodes CASRTSETQYF.

This clone was seen only once. This CDR3 reads CASSKEQGRETQYF. CDR3 sequence (DNA): TGTGCCAGCAGTAAAGAACAGGGTCGAGAGACCCAGTACTTC. The chain joins TRBV6-6 to TRBJ2-5; D perhaps matches TRBD1 (6 bases). Germline V CDR1 and CDR2: MNHNY, SVGAGI (reference sequence). CDR3 length: 14 residues. Trimming stripped 5 bases from V and 4 bases from J, with 14 bases between.

This clone occurred a few times. This chain uses TRBV6-7 with TRBJ1-3; 7 positions agree with TRBD1. TRBV6-7 belongs to the ORF category, with a function that is uncertain. Losses at the gene ends were 6 bases for V and 3 bases for J; bases not matched to a gene: 5. CDR3 size: 14 residues. The DNA for the CDR3 is TGTGCCAGCAGAGCAGGGGGTTTTGGAAACACCATATATTTT. Amino acids: CASRAGGFGNTIYF.

The genes are TRBV4-3 and TRBJ2-2, with 7 bases aligning to TRBD2. Germline values: CDR1 LGHNA, CDR2 YSLEER. Trimming at V came to 0 bases and at J to 5 bases, leaving 6 bases not matched to a gene. The CDR3 consists of 16 residues. The DNA of the CDR3 is TGCGCCAGCAGCCAAGATCGGGGGGTAGGGACCGGGGAGCTGTTTTTT. The encoded protein is CASSQDRGVGTGELFF.

This chain joins TRBV7-2 and TRBJ2-1; the D gene is possibly TRBD1 (6 bases). The CDR3 spans 15 residues. From germline, CDR1 is SGHTA and CDR2 FQGNSA. Deletions cut 5 bases from V and 2 bases from J, with 13 bases between. The CDR3 coding sequence is TGTGCCAGCAGCACCAACAGGGAACCCTACAATGAGCAGTTCTTC. Protein product: CASSTNREPYNEQFF.

The chain links TRBV19 to TRBJ1-1, with TRBD1 matching over 7 bases. Germline V CDR1 and CDR2: LNHDA, SQIVND (reference sequence). Germline trimming cut 3 bases from V and 7 bases from J; bases unmatched to any gene: 5. The CDR3 contains 13 residues. CDR3 sequence reads: CASSITAGGEAFF. CDR3 DNA: TGTGCCAGTAGTATTACGGCAGGGGGTGAAGCTTTCTTT.

The chain employs TRBV18 and TRBJ1-4; 7 bases map to TRBD1. This CDR3 comprises 18 residues. Per germline, CDR1 KGHSH and CDR2 LQKENI. The V and J ends lost 1 base and 2 bases, in that order; junction bases with no gene match: 10. This CDR3 is CASSPRSTGYDTNEKLFF. The CDR3 coding sequence is TGTGCCAGCTCACCACGGTCGACAGGGTATGACACTAATGAAAAACTGTTTTTT.

This chain connects TRBV19 to TRBJ2-7; 7 positions match TRBD1. Trimming cost V 4 bases and J 4 bases; bases outside gene matches: 10. This CDR3 spans 15 amino acids. Germline lookup yields CDR1 LNHDA and CDR2 SQIVND (reference sequence). CDR3 DNA: TGTGCCAGTAGTACAAAGACAGGGCCTTTTTACGAGCAGTACTTC. It is translated as CASSTKTGPFYEQYF.

Only one count was recorded for this clone. V gene TRBV7-2 combines with J gene TRBJ2-1; D is perhaps TRBD1 (5 bases). This CDR3 region has 15 residues. Germline CDR1 SGHTA, CDR2 FQGNSA. The V end lost 1 base, the J end lost 12 bases, and 19 bases lay between the germline ends. DNA of the CDR3: TGTGCCAGCAGCTTAGAAGGCCAGGGTAATCTGAGGCAGTTCTTC. Encoded protein: CASSLEGQGNLRQFF. Combining the CDR3 with reference TRBV7-2 and TRBJ2-1 gives the whole variable domain GAGVSQSPSNKVTEKGKDVELRCDPISGHTALYWYRQSLGQGLEFLIYFQGNSAPDKSGLPSDRFSAERTGGSVSTLTIQRTQQEDSAVYLCASSLEGQGNLRQFFGPGTRLTVL.

This rearrangement joins TRBV23-1 to TRBJ1-1; 7 bases map to TRBD1. TRBV23-1 is reported as an ORF; its role is uncertain. The CDR3 has 13 residues. J lost 10 bases, V lost 4 bases, and 9 bases had no gene match. As DNA, the CDR3 is TGCGCCAGCAGTCCACCCGGACAGGCCGGAGCTTTCTTT. Translation gives CASSPPGQAGAFF.

With regard to this clone: A read error may account for a junction end that differs from germline. This rearrangement joins TRBV10-1 to TRBJ2-3; the D is unclear. Germline V gene sequence: CDR1 WNHNN, CDR2 SYGVQD (reference sequence). This CDR3 is built from 15 residues. The CDR3 nucleotides are TGCGCCAACAGTGAGTCGACTCCGGGCACAGATACGCAGTATTTT. It codes for CANSESTPGTDTQYF.

The chain uses TRBV7-3 and TRBJ2-3, with 8 bases fitting TRBD2. From germline, CDR1 is SGHTA and CDR2 FQGTGA. The CDR3 is 16 residues long. Unmatched junction bases numbered 8, after V lost 4 bases and J lost 2 bases. Here the CDR3 DNA reads TGTGCCAGCAGCTACGGGCGGGGGGCCACCACAGATACGCAGTATTTT. Protein sequence: CASSYGRGATTDTQYF.

V is TRBV15 and J is TRBJ2-6, with 7 positions matching TRBD1. Germline CDR1 reads LNHNV; CDR2 reads YYDKDF (reference sequence). The CDR3 covers 16 residues. V was pared by 1 base and J by 3 bases, with 3 bases of the junction left unmatched. The CDR3 nucleotides are TGTGCCACCAGCAGAGGTACAGGGGTTGGGGCCAACGTCCTGACTTTC. This translates into CATSRGTGVGANVLTF.

The chain couples TRBV27 to TRBJ1-1, with D unresolved. CDR1 is MNHEY and CDR2 is SMNVEV in the germline V gene (reference sequence). V lost 4 bases and J lost 9, with 9 bases in between. The CDR3 has 11 amino acids. CDR3 sequence: CASSSRGKAFF. In DNA form, the CDR3 reads TGTGCCAGCAGTTCCCGAGGAAAAGCTTTCTTT.

V usage is TRBV2 and J usage is TRBJ2-2; perhaps TRBD2 as D (5 bases). CDR3 length: 14 amino acids. V lost 7 bases and J 6 bases, leaving 15 bases between the germline ends. Looked up from germline, CDR1 is SNHLY and CDR2 is FYNNEI. The CDR3 sequence is CASTAASSPGELFF. The CDR3 DNA reads as TGTGCCAGCACCGCAGCCTCTAGCCCCGGGGAGCTGTTTTTT.

The chain carries TRBV7-9 and TRBJ1-4, with TRBD1 matching over 7 bases. This CDR3 has 19 amino acids. The germline V gene has CDR1 SEHNR and CDR2 FQNEAQ (reference sequence). Unmatched junction bases numbered 16, after V lost 6 bases and J lost 0 bases. This CDR3 reads CASSSPLWTGTPTNEKLFF. CDR3 nucleotides: TGTGCCAGCAGTTCCCCTTTATGGACAGGTACTCCAACTAATGAAAAACTGTTTTTT.

This clone came up a few times. This chain connects TRBV18 to TRBJ1-1; 8 bases map to TRBD1. This CDR3 has 15 amino acids. The germline V gene has CDR1 KGHSH and CDR2 LQKENI. V lost 6 bases and J lost 0; bases outside the gene matches: 6. The CDR3 DNA follows: TGTGCCAGCTCCTACAGGGGGATTATGAACACTGAAGCTTTCTTT. Encoded protein: CASSYRGIMNTEAFF. The variable domain in full, with the rest retrieved from reference TRBV18 and TRBJ1-1, is NAGVMQNPRHLVRRRGQEARLRCSPMKGHSHVYWYRQLPEEGLKFMVYLQKENIIDESGMPKERFSAEFPKEGPSILRIQQVVRGDSAAYFCASSYRGIMNTEAFFGQGTRLTVV.

This clone has a single count. The V gene is TRBV7-9, the J gene TRBJ2-1; tentatively, D is TRBD2 (6 bases). The CDR3 covers 14 residues. V shed 0 bases and J shed 5 bases, with 8 bases lying between them. Germline V CDR1 and CDR2: SEHNR, FQNEAQ (reference sequence). The CDR3 DNA is TGTGCCAGCAGCTTAGCAGGGACTGACAATGAGCAGTTCTTC. Translation gives CASSLAGTDNEQFF.